This TCR beta chain was sequenced in a study of cytomegalovirus exposure and HLA in healthy donors. The study's findings and limits: What a later analysis reportedly showed was that an Asian-associated ancestry cluster had fewer N-insertions than the approximately 670-donor mean. Across donors, sequencing depth was assumed by presence/absence analyses to be roughly uniform. A previous analysis found most TCR beta V segments productive roughly 87% or roughly 30% of the time. Evidence from a later analysis indicated that most CMV-associated TCR beta chains looked HLA-restricted.

13 Jbeta primers and 60 Vbeta primers were used for the PCR. TCRdb keeps only in-frame clones here, not all; method: immunoSEQ multiplex PCR. This table holds 100,000 to 150,000 clones, approximately 80% found once. This clone was found once. The antigen remains undetermined. Germline V gives CDR1 SGDLS, CDR2 YYNGEE. This CDR3 spans 16 amino acids. V was clipped by 6 bases and J by 0 bases; unmatched bases: 11. Sequencing was done on a sample of PBMCs. The rearrangement links TRBV9 to TRBJ1-1, with 7 bases identical to TRBD1. This clonotype originated in a man between 18 and 35 years old in good health and CMV-seronegative. This CDR3 reads CASTPQGEILNTEAFF. CDR3 nucleotide sequence: TGTGCCAGCACCCCTCAGGGGGAGATCTTGAACACTGAAGCTTTCTTT.